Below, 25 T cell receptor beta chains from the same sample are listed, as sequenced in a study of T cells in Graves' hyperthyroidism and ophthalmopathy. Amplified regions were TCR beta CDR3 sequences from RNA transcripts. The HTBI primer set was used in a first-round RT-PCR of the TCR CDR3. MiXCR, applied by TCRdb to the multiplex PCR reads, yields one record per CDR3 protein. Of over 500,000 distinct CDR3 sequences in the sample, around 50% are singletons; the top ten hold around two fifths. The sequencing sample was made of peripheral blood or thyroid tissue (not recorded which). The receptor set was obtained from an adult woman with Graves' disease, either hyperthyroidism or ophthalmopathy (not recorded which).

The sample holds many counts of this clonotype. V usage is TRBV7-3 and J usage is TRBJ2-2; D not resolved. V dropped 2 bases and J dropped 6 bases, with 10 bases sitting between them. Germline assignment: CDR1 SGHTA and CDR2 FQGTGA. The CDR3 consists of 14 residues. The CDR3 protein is CASSLSGYPGELFF. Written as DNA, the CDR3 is TGTGCCAGCAGCTTATCCGGGTACCCCGGGGAGCTGTTTTTT. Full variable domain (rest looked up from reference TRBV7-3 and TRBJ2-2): GAGVSQTPSNKVTEKGKYVELRCDPISGHTALYWYRQSLGQGPEFLIYFQGTGAADDSGLPNDRFFAVRPEGSVSTLKIQRTERGDSAVYLCASSLSGYPGELFFGEGSRLTVL.

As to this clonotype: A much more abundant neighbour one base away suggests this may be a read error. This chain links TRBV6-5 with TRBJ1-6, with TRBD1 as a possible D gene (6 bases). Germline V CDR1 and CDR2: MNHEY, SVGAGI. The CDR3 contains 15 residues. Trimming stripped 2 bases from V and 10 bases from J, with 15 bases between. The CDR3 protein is CASSYARQAGSPLHF. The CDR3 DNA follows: TGTGCCAGCAGTTACGCCCGACAGGCTGGGTCACCCCTCCACTTT.

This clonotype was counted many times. The CDR3 bases are TGTGCCAGCAGTTCCGACAGGGCGAATCAGCCCCAGCATTTT. It specifies CASSSDRANQPQHF. The chain has TRBV2 and TRBJ1-5, with 7 bases aligning to TRBD1. The germline gives CDR1 SNHLY, CDR2 FYNNEI. There are 14 residues in the CDR3. V trimming: 5 bases; J trimming: 4 bases; junction bases outside the gene matches: 5.

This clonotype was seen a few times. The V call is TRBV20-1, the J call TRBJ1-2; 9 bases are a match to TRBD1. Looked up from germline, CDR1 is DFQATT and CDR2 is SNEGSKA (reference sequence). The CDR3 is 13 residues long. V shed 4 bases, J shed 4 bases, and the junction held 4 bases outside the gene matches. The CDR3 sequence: CSATPGQGYGYTF. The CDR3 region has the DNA TGCAGTGCTACTCCGGGACAGGGCTATGGCTACACCTTC.

CDR3 sequence reads: CASSLQGLGSPLHF. The CDR3 DNA sequence: TGTGCCAGCAGCCTACAGGGACTTGGTTCACCCCTCCACTTT. The V gene is TRBV7-2, the J gene TRBJ1-6; D might be TRBD1 (6 bases). This CDR3 region has 14 residues. Germline CDR1 reads SGHTA; CDR2 reads FQGNSA. The germline V and J ends were trimmed by 5 bases and 9 bases, with 14 bases remaining between them.

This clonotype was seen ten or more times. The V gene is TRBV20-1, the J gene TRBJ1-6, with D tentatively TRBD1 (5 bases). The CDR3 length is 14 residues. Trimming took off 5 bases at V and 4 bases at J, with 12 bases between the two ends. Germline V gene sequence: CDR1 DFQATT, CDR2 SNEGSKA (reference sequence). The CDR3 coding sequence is TGCAGTGCTGGGGTCGGGGGTTATAATTCACCCCTCCACTTT. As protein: CSAGVGGYNSPLHF.

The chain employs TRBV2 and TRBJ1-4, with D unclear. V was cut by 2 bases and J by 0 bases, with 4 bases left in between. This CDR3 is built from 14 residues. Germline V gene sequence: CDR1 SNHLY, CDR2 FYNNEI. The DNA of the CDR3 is TGTGCCAGCAGTGAATGGACAACTAATGAAAAACTGTTTTTT. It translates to CASSEWTTNEKLFF.

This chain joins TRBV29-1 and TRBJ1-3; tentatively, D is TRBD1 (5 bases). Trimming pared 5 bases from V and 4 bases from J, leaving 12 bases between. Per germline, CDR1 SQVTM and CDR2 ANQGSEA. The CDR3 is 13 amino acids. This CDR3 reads CSVPGTSGNTIYF. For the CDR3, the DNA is TGCAGCGTTCCCGGGACGTCCGGAAACACCATATATTTT.

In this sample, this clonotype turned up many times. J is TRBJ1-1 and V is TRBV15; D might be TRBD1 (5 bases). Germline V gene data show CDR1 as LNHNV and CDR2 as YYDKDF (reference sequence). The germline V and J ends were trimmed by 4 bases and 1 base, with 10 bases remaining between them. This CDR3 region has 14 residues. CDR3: CATSIRTTNTEAFF. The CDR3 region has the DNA TGTGCCACCAGCATCCGGACAACGAACACTGAAGCTTTCTTT.

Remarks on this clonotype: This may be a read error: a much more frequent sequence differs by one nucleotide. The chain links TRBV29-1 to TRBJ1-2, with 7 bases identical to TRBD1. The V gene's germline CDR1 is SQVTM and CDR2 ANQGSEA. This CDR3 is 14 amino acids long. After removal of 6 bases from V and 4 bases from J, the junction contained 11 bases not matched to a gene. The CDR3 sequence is CSVATRDRVYGYTF. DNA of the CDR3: TGCAGCGTCGCAACCCGAGACAGGGTCTATGGCTACACCTTC.

The CDR3 is CASSSSDNYEQYF. DNA for the CDR3: TGTGCCAGCAGCTCCTCAGACAACTACGAGCAGTACTTC. This rearrangement joins TRBV7-6 to TRBJ2-7; D unresolved. V lost 4 bases and J 3 bases, leaving 10 bases between the germline ends. The CDR3 runs 13 residues. Germline CDR1 SGHVS, CDR2 FNYEAQ.

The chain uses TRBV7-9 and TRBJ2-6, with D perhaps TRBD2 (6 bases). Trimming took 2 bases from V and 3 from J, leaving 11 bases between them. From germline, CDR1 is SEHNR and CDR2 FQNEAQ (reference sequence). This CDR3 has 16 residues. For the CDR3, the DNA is TGTGCCAGCAGCTTATCGGGAGTTGGTGGGGCCAACGTCCTGACTTTC. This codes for CASSLSGVGGANVLTF. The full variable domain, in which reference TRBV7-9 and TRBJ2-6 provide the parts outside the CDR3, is DTGVSQNPRHKITKRGQNVTFRCDPISEHNRLYWYRQTLGQGPEFLTYFQNEAQLEKSRLLSDRFSAERPKGSFSTLEIQRTEQGDSAMYLCASSLSGVGGANVLTFGAGSRLTVL.

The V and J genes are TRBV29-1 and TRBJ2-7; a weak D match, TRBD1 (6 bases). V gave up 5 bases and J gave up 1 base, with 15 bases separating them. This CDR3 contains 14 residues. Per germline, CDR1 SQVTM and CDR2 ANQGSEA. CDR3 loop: CSVWGEDSSYEQYF. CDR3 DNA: TGCAGCGTTTGGGGAGAGGACAGTTCCTACGAGCAGTACTTC.

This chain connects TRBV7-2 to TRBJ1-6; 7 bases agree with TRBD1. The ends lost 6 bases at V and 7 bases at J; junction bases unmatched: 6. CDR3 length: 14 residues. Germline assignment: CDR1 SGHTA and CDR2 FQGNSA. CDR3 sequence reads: CASSRTGENSPLHF. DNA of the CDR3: TGTGCCAGCAGTCGTACAGGGGAAAATTCACCCCTCCACTTT.

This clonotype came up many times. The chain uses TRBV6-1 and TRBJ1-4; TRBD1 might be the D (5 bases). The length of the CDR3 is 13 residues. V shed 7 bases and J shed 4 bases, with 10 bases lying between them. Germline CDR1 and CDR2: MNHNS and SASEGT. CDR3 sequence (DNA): TGTGCCAGCAACGCAGGGATTAATGAAAAACTGTTTTTT. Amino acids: CASNAGINEKLFF.

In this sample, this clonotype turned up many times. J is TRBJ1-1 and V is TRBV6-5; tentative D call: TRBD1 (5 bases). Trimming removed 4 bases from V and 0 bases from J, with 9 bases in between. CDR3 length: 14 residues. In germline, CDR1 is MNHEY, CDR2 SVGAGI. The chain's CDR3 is CASSFGTVNTEAFF. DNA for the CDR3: TGTGCCAGCAGTTTCGGGACGGTGAACACTGAAGCTTTCTTT.

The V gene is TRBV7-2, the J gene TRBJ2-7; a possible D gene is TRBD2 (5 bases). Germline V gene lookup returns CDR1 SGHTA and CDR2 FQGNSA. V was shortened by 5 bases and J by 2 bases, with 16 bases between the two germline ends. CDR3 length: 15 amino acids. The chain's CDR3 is CASSTRPGETYEQYF. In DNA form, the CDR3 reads TGTGCCAGCAGCACGCGACCCGGGGAGACCTACGAGCAGTACTTC. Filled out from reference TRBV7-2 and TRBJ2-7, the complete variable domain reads GAGVSQSPSNKVTEKGKDVELRCDPISGHTALYWYRQSLGQGLEFLIYFQGNSAPDKSGLPSDRFSAERTGGSVSTLTIQRTQQEDSAVYLCASSTRPGETYEQYFGPGTRLTVT.

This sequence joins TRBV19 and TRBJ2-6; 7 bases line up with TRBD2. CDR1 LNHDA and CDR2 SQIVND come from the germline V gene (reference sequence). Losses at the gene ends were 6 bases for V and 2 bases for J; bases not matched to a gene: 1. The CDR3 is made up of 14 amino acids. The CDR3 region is CASRGGTGANVLTF. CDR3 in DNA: TGTGCCAGTAGGGGAGGGACTGGGGCCAACGTCCTGACTTTC.

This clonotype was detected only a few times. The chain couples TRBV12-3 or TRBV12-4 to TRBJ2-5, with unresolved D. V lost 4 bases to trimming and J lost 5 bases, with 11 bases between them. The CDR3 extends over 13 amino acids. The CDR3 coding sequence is TGTGCCAGCAGTTCGTCGCCGCGGGAGACCCAGTACTTC. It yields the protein CASSSSPRETQYF.

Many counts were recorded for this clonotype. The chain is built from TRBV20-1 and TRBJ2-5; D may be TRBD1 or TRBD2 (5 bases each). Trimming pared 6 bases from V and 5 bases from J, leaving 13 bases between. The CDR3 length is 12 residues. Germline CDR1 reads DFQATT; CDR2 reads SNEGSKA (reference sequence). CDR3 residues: CSAAVWGETQYF. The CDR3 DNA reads TGCAGTGCGGCGGTCTGGGGGGAGACCCAGTACTTC.

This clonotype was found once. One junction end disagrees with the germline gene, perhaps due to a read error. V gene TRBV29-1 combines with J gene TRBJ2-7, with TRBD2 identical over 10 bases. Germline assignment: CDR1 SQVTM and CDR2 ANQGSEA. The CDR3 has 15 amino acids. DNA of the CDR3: TGTGCCAGCAGTCCAAGCGGGAGGGCCGTTGGCGAGCAGTACTTC. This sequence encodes CASSPSGRAVGEQYF.

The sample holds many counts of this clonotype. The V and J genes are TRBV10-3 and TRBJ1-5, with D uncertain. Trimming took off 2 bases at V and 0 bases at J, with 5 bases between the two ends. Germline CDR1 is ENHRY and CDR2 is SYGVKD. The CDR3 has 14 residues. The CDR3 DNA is TGTGCCATCAGTGAGGGGAATAGCAATCAGCCCCAGCATTTT. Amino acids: CAISEGNSNQPQHF.

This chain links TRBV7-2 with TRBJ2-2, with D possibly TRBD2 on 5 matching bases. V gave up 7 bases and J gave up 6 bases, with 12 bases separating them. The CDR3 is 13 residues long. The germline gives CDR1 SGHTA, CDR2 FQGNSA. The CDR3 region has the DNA TGTGCCAGCACCCATCGGGGATCCGGGGAGCTGTTTTTT. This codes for CASTHRGSGELFF.

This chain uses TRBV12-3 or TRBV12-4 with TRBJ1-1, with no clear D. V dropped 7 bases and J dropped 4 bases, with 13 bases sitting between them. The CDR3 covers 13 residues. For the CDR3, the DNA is TGTGCCAGCAATGGAGGAGGCGGCACTGAAGCTTTCTTT. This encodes CASNGGGGTEAFF.

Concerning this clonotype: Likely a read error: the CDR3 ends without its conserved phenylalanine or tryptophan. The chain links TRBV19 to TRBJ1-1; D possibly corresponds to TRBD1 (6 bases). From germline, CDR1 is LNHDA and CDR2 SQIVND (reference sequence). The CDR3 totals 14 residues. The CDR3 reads CASPQGPLNTEAFS. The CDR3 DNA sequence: TGTGCCAGCCCACAGGGACCCTTGAACACCGAAGCTTTCTCT.